This TCR beta chain appears in the sequencing data of a study of cytomegalovirus exposure and HLA in healthy donors. This clone was seen a few times. Antigen unknown. Findings and limits, study-wide: As a later analysis revealed, the rate of TCR association differed by HLA locus, with DRB1 most and HLA-C fewest. In an earlier analysis, in 587 donors, most V segments appeared productive either ~90% or ~30% of the time.

Primers included in the PCR were 60 Vbeta and 13 Jbeta primers. Libraries were prepared by immunoSEQ multiplex PCR; TCRdb keeps only in-frame clonotypes and omits some of them. Of about 140,000 clones in the sample, 76% were seen once. V was trimmed by 0 bases and J by 2 bases, leaving 10 bases between them. Germline loops: CDR1 WNHNN, CDR2 SYGVQD (reference sequence). This CDR3 has 15 residues. The chain combines TRBV10-1 with TRBJ1-1; D remains unclear. This receptor was obtained from a middle-aged woman in good health and CMV-seronegative. The sequenced sample was PBMCs. The CDR3 nucleotides are TGCGCCAGCAGTGAGTCCGGGGTCAGCAACACTGAAGCTTTCTTT. It encodes CASSESGVSNTEAFF.